A selection of T cell receptor beta chains follows, all from one sample in a study of T cell changes during pregnancy in multiple sclerosis. Assay used: immunoSEQ multiplex PCR; TCRdb lists only in-frame clones, some missing. In the table there are 20,000 to 25,000 clones, around 93% of which are singletons. Sequenced here: CD4+ T cells from peripheral blood mononuclear cells, sampled in the third trimester of pregnancy. These receptors all stem from a female donor with multiple sclerosis, enrolled in a pregnancy study. Each CDR3 is given with its conserved first and last residue. The order of the fields is J gene, CDR3 length, D gene, V gene, clone size, CDR3 DNA, CDR3 protein. The D gene is left open where the match is weak. Expanded clones are given a class, and other clones once, few, many or no size at all.

>TRBJ2-7|14|NA|TRBV11-2|NA
TGTGCCAGCAGCTTAGTCGCAGGGCCCTACGAGCAGTACTTC
CASSLVAGPYEQYF
>TRBJ2-1|15|TRBD1|TRBV5-6|NA
TGTGCCAGCAGCTTCGACAGGGTCCCGTACAATGAGCAGTTCTTC
CASSFDRVPYNEQFF
>TRBJ2-1|16|TRBD2|TRBV7-9|NA
TGTGCCAGCAGCTTATTAGCGGGGGGCTCCTACAATGAGCAGTTCTTC
CASSLLAGGSYNEQFF
>TRBJ2-1|15|NA|TRBV11-2|NA
TGTGCCAGCAGCCCCTCTAGAAGCTCCTACAATGAGCAGTTCTTC
CASSPSRSSYNEQFF
>TRBJ2-4|13|TRBD2|TRBV11-3|NA
TGTGCCAGCAGCTTATTAAGGACGGGGGGTCGGGACTTC
CASSLLRTGGRDF
>TRBJ1-4|14|NA|TRBV2|NA
TGTGCCAGCAGGCGTCAAAGATCTAATGAAAAACTGTTTTTT
CASRRQRSNEKLFF
>TRBJ2-1|12|NA|TRBV11-3|NA
TGTGCCAGCAGCTTACAGGAACATGAGCAGTTCTTC
CASSLQEHEQFF
>TRBJ2-3|14|NA|TRBV27|NA
TGTGCCAGCACCTCTCAGGGGGGCGCGGATACGCAGTATTTT
CASTSQGGADTQYF
>TRBJ1-6|15|NA|TRBV19|NA
TGTGCCAGTAGTTCCTATCAGGGTGGCGGATCACCCCTCCACTTT
CASSSYQGGGSPLHF
>TRBJ2-3|15|NA|TRBV6-1|NA
TGTGCCAGCAGTGTGCAGGGGTTCGACACAGATACGCAGTATTTT
CASSVQGFDTDTQYF
>TRBJ2-7|14|NA|TRBV5-6|NA
TGTGCCAGCAGGGAGGTGTTCTCCGTGTACGAGCAGTACTTC
CASREVFSVYEQYF
>TRBJ1-1|13|NA|TRBV21-1|NA
TGTGCCAGCAGCCCGACAGGGAACACTGAAGCTTTCTTT
CASSPTGNTEAFF
>TRBJ1-1|15|NA|TRBV7-3|few
TGTGCCAGCAGCTTAGGAGCGATTATGAACACTGAAGCTTTCTTT
CASSLGAIMNTEAFF
>TRBJ2-2|17|TRBD1|TRBV7-9|NA
TGTGCCAGCAGCTTGGACGGACAGGGGTGGGGCACCGGGGAGCTGTTTTTT
CASSLDGQGWGTGELFF
>TRBJ1-5|14|NA|TRBV19|NA
TGTGCCAGTAGCACAATTCATAGCAATCAGCCCCAGCATTTT
CASSTIHSNQPQHF
>TRBJ2-3|15|NA|TRBV7-2|few
TGTGCCAGCAGCTTAACAGGGGGAGGGTCAGATACGCAGTATTTT
CASSLTGGGSDTQYF
>TRBJ2-1|18|TRBD1|TRBV2|NA
TGTGCCAGCAGTGAGGTGACCCGGTGGACAGGGGATGGAGGTGAGCAGTTCTTC
CASSEVTRWTGDGGEQFF
>TRBJ2-2|16|TRBD2|TRBV6-6|NA
TGTGCCAGCAGTTACGCCCGGGGGGGTTTGATCGGGGAGCTGTTTTTT
CASSYARGGLIGELFF
>TRBJ2-6|15|NA|TRBV7-9|NA
TGTGCCAGCAGCTTCGAGGGCAGGGGGGCCAACGTCCTGACTTTC
CASSFEGRGANVLTF
>TRBJ2-1|15|TRBD1|TRBV11-3|NA
TGTGCCAGCAGCTTAGTCCGGACAGGCGGCAATGAGCAGTTCTTC
CASSLVRTGGNEQFF
>TRBJ2-1|13|NA|TRBV19|NA
TGTGCCAGTAGTACTAGCGCCTACAATGAGCAGTTCTTC
CASSTSAYNEQFF
>TRBJ2-7|14|NA|TRBV6-5|NA
TGTGCCAGCAGTTTAACCCGGGAGTCCTACGAGCAGTACTTC
CASSLTRESYEQYF
>TRBJ2-7|14|TRBD2|TRBV2|NA
TGTGCCAGCAGGGCGGGTCGGGGGGCCTACGAGCAGTACTTC
CASRAGRGAYEQYF
>TRBJ1-3|15|NA|TRBV5-1|NA
TGCGCCAGCAGCTCGGGACTGCTCACTGGAAACACCATATATTTT
CASSSGLLTGNTIYF
>TRBJ1-6|15|TRBD1|TRBV4-1|once
TGCGCCAGCAGCTACCGGGACAGGGCGGGTTCACCCCTCCACTTT
CASSYRDRAGSPLHF
>TRBJ2-3|16|TRBD2|TRBV2|NA
TGTGCCAGCAGGGTAGGACTAGCGGGGTCGAGAGATACGCAGTATTTT
CASRVGLAGSRDTQYF
>TRBJ1-4|14|NA|TRBV7-2|NA
TGTGCCAGCAGCCCCGGAGGTTCTAATGAAAAACTGTTTTTT
CASSPGGSNEKLFF
>TRBJ2-4|16|NA|TRBV11-2|few
TGTGCCAGCAGCCAATACAGCTCAGCGGTTAAAAACATTCAGTACTTC
CASSQYSSAVKNIQYF
>TRBJ1-6|17|TRBD1|TRBV19|NA
TGTGCCAGTAGTATTGGGACAGGGAGCTCCTATAATTCACCCCTCCACTTT
CASSIGTGSSYNSPLHF
>TRBJ1-4|16|NA|TRBV5-4|once
TGTGCCAGCAGCATGGGACTTACTACAACTAATGAAAAACTGTTTTTT
CASSMGLTTTNEKLFF
>TRBJ2-5|15|NA|TRBV7-9|NA
TGTGCCAGCAGCCCTCGGGGTGGGTCCCAAGAGACCCAGTACTTC
CASSPRGGSQETQYF
>TRBJ2-5|16|NA|TRBV18|NA
TGTGCCAGCTCACCCCGGTACGGGGGGCCCCAAGAGACCCAGTACTTC
CASSPRYGGPQETQYF
>TRBJ2-4|16|TRBD1|TRBV9|NA
TGTGCCAGCAGCGCCGGGACAGGGAGAGCCAAAAACATTCAGTACTTC
CASSAGTGRAKNIQYF
>TRBJ2-3|15|NA|TRBV4-2|NA
TGTGCCAGCAGCCCCCGATTAGCGGCTACAGATACGCAGTATTTT
CASSPRLAATDTQYF
>TRBJ2-7|14|NA|TRBV5-6|NA
TGTGCCAGCAGCTTAACAGGTTACTCCTACGAGCAGTACTTC
CASSLTGYSYEQYF
>TRBJ1-4|15|TRBD1|TRBV28|NA
TGTGCCAGCAGTTCTCCGGGACAGAGTAATGAAAAACTGTTTTTT
CASSSPGQSNEKLFF
>TRBJ2-1|11|TRBD1|TRBV20-1|NA
TGCAGTGCTAACAGGGGGAATGAGCAGTTCTTC
CSANRGNEQFF
>TRBJ2-2|14|TRBD1|TRBV7-3|once
TGTGCCAGCAGCGGACAGGGGGCCGCCGGGGAGCTGTTTTTT
CASSGQGAAGELFF
>TRBJ1-1|15|NA|TRBV11-2|NA
TGTGCCAGCAACACACTTTGGGGCACGAACACTGAAGCTTTCTTT
CASNTLWGTNTEAFF
>TRBJ1-2|13|NA|TRBV18|NA
TGTGCCAGCTCACCAGACAGTTCCTATGGCTACACCTTC
CASSPDSSYGYTF
>TRBJ2-5|15|TRBD1|TRBV7-3|NA
TGTGCCAGCAGCTTATACAGGGGGCGGGAAGAGACCCAGTACTTC
CASSLYRGREETQYF
>TRBJ1-2|14|TRBD1|TRBV6-1|NA
TGTGCCAGCAGTCGGGCCGGGACAGATTACGGCTACACCTTC
CASSRAGTDYGYTF
>TRBJ1-2|11|TRBD1|TRBV20-1|NA
TGCAGTGCTCCCTTCAGGGGGGGCTACACCTTC
CSAPFRGGYTF
>TRBJ2-2|15|NA|TRBV4-3|NA
TGCGCCAGCAGCCAAGAACACAGGGCGGCCGGGGAGCTGTTTTTT
CASSQEHRAAGELFF
>TRBJ1-2|13|NA|TRBV5-6|NA
TGTGCCAGCAGCCCGAACAGCAACTATGGCTACACCTTC
CASSPNSNYGYTF
>TRBJ1-5|16|NA|TRBV4-1|few
TGCGCCAGCAGCCAAGTGGTAGGAGGAGGGAGTCAGCCCCAGCATTTT
CASSQVVGGGSQPQHF
>TRBJ2-3|15|TRBD2|TRBV7-3|NA
TGTGCCAGCAGCCCGATCGGGAGGGCCGGAGATACGCAGTATTTT
CASSPIGRAGDTQYF
>TRBJ2-2|15|TRBD2|TRBV2|NA
TGTGCCAGCAGTGAACTAGCGGGGGGGCGCGGGGAGCTGTTTTTT
CASSELAGGRGELFF
>TRBJ2-7|16|TRBD1|TRBV28|NA
TGTGCCAGCAGTTTATGGGGGGACAGGGGGCTGGGCGAGCAGTACTTC
CASSLWGDRGLGEQYF
>TRBJ1-2|14|NA|TRBV6-1|once
TGTGCCAGCAGTCCCGCCCTGGGGCACTATGGCTACACCTTC
CASSPALGHYGYTF